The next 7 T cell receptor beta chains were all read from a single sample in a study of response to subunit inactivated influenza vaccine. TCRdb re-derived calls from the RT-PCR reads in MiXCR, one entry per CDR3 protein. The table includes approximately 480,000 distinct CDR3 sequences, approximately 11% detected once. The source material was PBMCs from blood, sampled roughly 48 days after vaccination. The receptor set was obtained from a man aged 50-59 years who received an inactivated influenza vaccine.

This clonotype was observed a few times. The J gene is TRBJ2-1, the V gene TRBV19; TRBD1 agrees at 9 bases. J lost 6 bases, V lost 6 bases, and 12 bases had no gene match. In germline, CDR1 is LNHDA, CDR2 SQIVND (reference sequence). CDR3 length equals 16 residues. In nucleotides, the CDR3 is TGTGCCAGTAGCATCGCCGGGACAGGGTCTGGCAATGAGCAGTTCTTC. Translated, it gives CASSIAGTGSGNEQFF. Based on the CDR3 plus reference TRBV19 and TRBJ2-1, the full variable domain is DGGITQSPKYLFRKEGQNVTLSCEQNLNHDAMYWYRQDPGQGLRLIYYSQIVNDFQKGDIAEGYSVSREKKESFPLTVTSAQKNPTAFYLCASSIAGTGSGNEQFFGPGTRLTVL.

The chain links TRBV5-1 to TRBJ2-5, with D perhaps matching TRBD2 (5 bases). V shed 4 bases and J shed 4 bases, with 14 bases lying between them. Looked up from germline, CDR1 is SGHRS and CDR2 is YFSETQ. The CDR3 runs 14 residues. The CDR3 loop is CASSTYSRGETQYF. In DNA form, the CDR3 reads TGCGCCAGCAGCACATACTCACGGGGAGAGACCCAGTACTTC.

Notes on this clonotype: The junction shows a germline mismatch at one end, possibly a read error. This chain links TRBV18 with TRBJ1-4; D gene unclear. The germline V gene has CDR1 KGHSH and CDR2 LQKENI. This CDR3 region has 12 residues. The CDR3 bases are TGTGCCAGCTCACCGGACGATGAAAAACTGATTTTT. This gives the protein CASSPDDEKLIF.

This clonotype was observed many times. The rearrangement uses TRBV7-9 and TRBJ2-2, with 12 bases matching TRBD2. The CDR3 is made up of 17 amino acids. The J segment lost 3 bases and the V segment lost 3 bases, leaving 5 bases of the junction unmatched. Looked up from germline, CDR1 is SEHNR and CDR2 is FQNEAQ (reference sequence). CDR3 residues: CASSFASGGDDTGELFF. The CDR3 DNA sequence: TGTGCCAGCAGCTTTGCTAGCGGGGGGGACGACACCGGGGAGCTGTTTTTT.

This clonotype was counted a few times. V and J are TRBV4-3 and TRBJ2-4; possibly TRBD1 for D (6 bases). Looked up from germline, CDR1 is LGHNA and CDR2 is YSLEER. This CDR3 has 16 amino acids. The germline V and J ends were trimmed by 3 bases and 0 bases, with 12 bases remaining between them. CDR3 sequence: CASSQGTGLAKNIQYF. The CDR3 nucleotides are TGCGCCAGCAGCCAGGGAACAGGGCTAGCCAAAAACATTCAGTACTTC.

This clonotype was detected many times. CDR3 sequence: CSARARDLAGNYNEQFF. As DNA, the CDR3 is TGCAGTGCTAGAGCCCGCGACCTAGCGGGAAATTACAATGAGCAGTTCTTC. This sequence joins TRBV20-1 and TRBJ2-1, with 9 bases that match TRBD2. This CDR3 is 17 amino acids long. V lost 1 base, J lost 4 bases, and 11 bases stayed unmatched. Germline CDR1 reads DFQATT; CDR2 reads SNEGSKA (reference sequence).

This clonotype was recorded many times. As DNA, the CDR3 is TGCAGCGTTGAGCGCCGGGACAGGGGAAGGGGCCCCTACGAGCAGTACTTC. Translated, it gives CSVERRDRGRGPYEQYF. The chain recombines TRBV29-1 with TRBJ2-7, with 10 bases fitting TRBD1. J lost 2 bases, V lost 3 bases, and 13 bases had no gene match. The germline CDR1 and CDR2 sequences are SQVTM and ANQGSEA. CDR3 length: 17 residues.